This T cell receptor (beta chain) was retrieved from a study of cytomegalovirus exposure and HLA in healthy donors. Study-wide results and caveats: Most TCR sequences were rare, but some public TCRs occurred in many donors. It was found in a later analysis that first-cohort TCR clusters tended to co-occur in the 130 or so validation repertoires. Specific recognition of CMV antigens was confirmed in vitro for a few chains (all CMV-associated).

Concerning this clone: Its antigen is currently unknown.

The CDR3 is 14 amino acids. In germline, CDR1 is SNHLY, CDR2 FYNNEI. The J segment lost 2 bases and the V segment lost 7 bases, leaving 3 bases of the junction unmatched. The data were produced by immunoSEQ multiplex PCR, yet TCRdb's version contains in-frame clones alone and is incomplete. The sample contains over 150,000 clones, around nine tenths of which appear only once. The sequencing input was PBMCs. The chain links TRBV2 to TRBJ2-3; TRBD2 matches at 10 bases. This clonotype was sampled from a young man in good health and CMV-seropositive. CDR3 in amino acids: CASILAGDTDTQYF. CDR3 DNA sequence: TGTGCCAGCATCCTAGCGGGAGACACAGATACGCAGTATTTT.